This entry describes one T cell receptor beta chain. Residents of 24 US areas, aged roughly 18 to 90 years, made up the participants. This sample was taken from a study of blood T cell repertoires in COVID-19. Study background: Specimens from acute and convalescent COVID-19 originated in the United States, Italy and Spain.

In the authors' workflow: Counts of nucleated cells, estimated from reference gene primer amplification, were obtained. Data came from immunoSEQ multiplex PCR; TCRdb stores just in-frame clones and leaves some out. The V and J calls and clone size were taken over from that table, and D and trimming were inferred from the DNA. The sample consists of 300,000 or so clones, approximately 86% of them appearing once. The CDR3 is made up of 15 amino acids. V lost 1 base and J 8 bases, leaving 15 bases between the germline ends. Germline values: CDR1 SEHNR, CDR2 FQNEAQ (reference sequence). This clonotype originated in a woman aged 40-49 years with acute COVID-19. The sequencing sample was made of PBMCs or T cells enriched from blood (not recorded which). The gene calls are TRBV7-9 and TRBJ2-4; D possibly corresponds to TRBD1 (7 bases). This CDR3 is CASSLGFQGGDIQYF. CDR3 in DNA: TGTGCCAGCAGCTTAGGTTTCCAGGGGGGAGACATTCAGTACTTC.